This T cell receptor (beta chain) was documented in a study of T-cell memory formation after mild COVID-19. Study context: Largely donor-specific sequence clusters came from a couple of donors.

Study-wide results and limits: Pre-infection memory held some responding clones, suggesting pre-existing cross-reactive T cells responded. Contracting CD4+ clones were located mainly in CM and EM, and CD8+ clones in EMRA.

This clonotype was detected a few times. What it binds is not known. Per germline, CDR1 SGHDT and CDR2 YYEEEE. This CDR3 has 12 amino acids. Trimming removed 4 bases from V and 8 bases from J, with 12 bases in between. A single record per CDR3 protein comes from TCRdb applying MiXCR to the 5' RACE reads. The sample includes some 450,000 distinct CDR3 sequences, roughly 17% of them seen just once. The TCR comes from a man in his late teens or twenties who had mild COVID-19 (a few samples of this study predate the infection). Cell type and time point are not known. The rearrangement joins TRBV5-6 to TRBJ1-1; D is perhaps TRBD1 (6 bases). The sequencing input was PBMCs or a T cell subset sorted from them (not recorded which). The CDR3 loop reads CASSPIDREAFF. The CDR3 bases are TGTGCCAGCAGCCCGATCGACAGGGAAGCTTTCTTT. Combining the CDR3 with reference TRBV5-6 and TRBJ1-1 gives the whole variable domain DAGVTQSPTHLIKTRGQQVTLRCSPKSGHDTVSWYQQALGQGPQFIFQYYEEEERQRGNFPDRFSGHQFPNYSSELNVNALLLGDSALYLCASSPIDREAFFGQGTRLTVV.